This TCR beta chain was captured in a study of blood T cell repertoires in COVID-19. TCRdb's copy holds only in-frame clones and misses some; the assay was immunoSEQ multiplex PCR. The repertoire holds under 450,000 clones, with roughly 87% as singletons. V was clipped by 5 bases and J by 4 bases; unmatched bases: 5. CDR1 is SGHNT, CDR2 YYREEE, per germline (reference sequence). This CDR3 is 15 amino acids long. Clinical history as reported by participants underpinned cohort assignment. This sequence was found in a woman in her twenties or thirties who had recovered from COVID-19. The chain couples TRBV5-4 to TRBJ2-2; 10 bases line up with TRBD1. Sequenced sample: PBMCs or T cells enriched from blood (not recorded which). This chain's CDR3 is CASRGQGSATGELFF. The CDR3 DNA is TGTGCCAGCAGGGGACAGGGGTCGGCCACCGGGGAGCTGTTTTTT.